The T cell receptor beta chain under discussion was sequenced for a study of blood T cell repertoires in COVID-19. Study-level background: COVID-19 samples collected from the United States, Italy and Spain covered acute and convalescent phases. Nucleic acid was either cDNA or gDNA, and it came from T cells, B-cell-depleted T cells, or PBMCs.

Profiling relied on immunoSEQ multiplex PCR, and the TCRdb table lists in-frame clones only, not all of them. The sample shows hundreds of thousands of clones, around 91% of them seen only once. This clone was recorded once. The CDR3 totals 15 residues. Germline CDR1 PRHDT, CDR2 FYEKMQ (reference sequence). Germline trimming cut 5 bases from V and 4 bases from J; bases unmatched to any gene: 8. This sequence originates from a woman aged 18 to 35 who had recovered from COVID-19. The gene calls are TRBV13 and TRBJ1-2; 9 nucleotides line up with TRBD1. The sequenced sample was peripheral blood. The CDR3, as DNA: TGTGCCAGCAGCCCCGGCACAGGGGGCAGCTATGGCTACACCTTC. This translates into CASSPGTGGSYGYTF.